The clone carrying this T cell receptor (beta chain) has at least ten counts. These data come from a study of OX40 agonist ivuxolimab in advanced cancers. Only in-frame clones appear in the TCRdb table, and some are missing; sequencing was by immunoSEQ multiplex PCR. Among around 41,000 clones, approximately 90% were seen once, and the ten largest hold about 12%. The CDR3 has 13 residues. In germline, CDR1 is SGHNT, CDR2 YYREEE (reference sequence). V gave up 0 bases and J gave up 8 bases, with 8 bases separating them. The chain uses TRBV5-4 and TRBJ1-4, with D hard to call. This material consisted of CD4+ or CD8+ T cells sorted from blood, taken in a trial of the OX40 agonist ivuxolimab. The clonotype was recovered from an adult with an advanced solid tumor such as melanoma, head and neck, liver or kidney cancer. The CDR3 sequence is CASSLVSSEKLFF. CDR3 nucleotide sequence: TGTGCCAGCAGCTTGGTTTCCTCGGAAAAACTGTTTTTT.